Given below is one T cell receptor (beta chain) in context. Its cognate antigen is unknown. Constant-region reverse primers amplified full-length variable regions, followed by semi-nested Nested Universal Primer A PCR. MiXCR was run by TCRdb on the 5' RACE reads, yielding one entry per CDR3 protein. The profile shows over 45,000 distinct CDR3 sequences, roughly 28% of them singletons. Whole-study findings and limits: Larger-cohort validation covered only one TCR beta V-J rearrangement. Tumor-infiltrating Treg TCR alpha and beta sequences overlapped most with tumor naive CD4+ T cells, then blood naive. Tumor memory CD4+ T cell TCR gene usage was found to cluster with blood and lymph node memory CD4+ cells and with lymph node naive CD4+ cells.

Cells sorted as Tregs were CD4+, CD25+ and CD127-/low. Germline V gives CDR1 DFQATT, CDR2 SNEGSKA (reference sequence). The CDR3 contains 12 residues. V shed 7 bases, J shed 7 bases, and the junction held 9 bases outside the gene matches. V usage is TRBV20-1 and J usage is TRBJ1-1, with 7 bases identical to TRBD1. The receptor was isolated from a female donor with breast cancer. The sample taken for sequencing was tumor-infiltrating Tregs sorted from the breast tumor. CDR3 DNA sequence: TGCAGTGTTGAGGACAGGCAGAGTGAAGCTTTCTTT. As protein: CSVEDRQSEAFF.